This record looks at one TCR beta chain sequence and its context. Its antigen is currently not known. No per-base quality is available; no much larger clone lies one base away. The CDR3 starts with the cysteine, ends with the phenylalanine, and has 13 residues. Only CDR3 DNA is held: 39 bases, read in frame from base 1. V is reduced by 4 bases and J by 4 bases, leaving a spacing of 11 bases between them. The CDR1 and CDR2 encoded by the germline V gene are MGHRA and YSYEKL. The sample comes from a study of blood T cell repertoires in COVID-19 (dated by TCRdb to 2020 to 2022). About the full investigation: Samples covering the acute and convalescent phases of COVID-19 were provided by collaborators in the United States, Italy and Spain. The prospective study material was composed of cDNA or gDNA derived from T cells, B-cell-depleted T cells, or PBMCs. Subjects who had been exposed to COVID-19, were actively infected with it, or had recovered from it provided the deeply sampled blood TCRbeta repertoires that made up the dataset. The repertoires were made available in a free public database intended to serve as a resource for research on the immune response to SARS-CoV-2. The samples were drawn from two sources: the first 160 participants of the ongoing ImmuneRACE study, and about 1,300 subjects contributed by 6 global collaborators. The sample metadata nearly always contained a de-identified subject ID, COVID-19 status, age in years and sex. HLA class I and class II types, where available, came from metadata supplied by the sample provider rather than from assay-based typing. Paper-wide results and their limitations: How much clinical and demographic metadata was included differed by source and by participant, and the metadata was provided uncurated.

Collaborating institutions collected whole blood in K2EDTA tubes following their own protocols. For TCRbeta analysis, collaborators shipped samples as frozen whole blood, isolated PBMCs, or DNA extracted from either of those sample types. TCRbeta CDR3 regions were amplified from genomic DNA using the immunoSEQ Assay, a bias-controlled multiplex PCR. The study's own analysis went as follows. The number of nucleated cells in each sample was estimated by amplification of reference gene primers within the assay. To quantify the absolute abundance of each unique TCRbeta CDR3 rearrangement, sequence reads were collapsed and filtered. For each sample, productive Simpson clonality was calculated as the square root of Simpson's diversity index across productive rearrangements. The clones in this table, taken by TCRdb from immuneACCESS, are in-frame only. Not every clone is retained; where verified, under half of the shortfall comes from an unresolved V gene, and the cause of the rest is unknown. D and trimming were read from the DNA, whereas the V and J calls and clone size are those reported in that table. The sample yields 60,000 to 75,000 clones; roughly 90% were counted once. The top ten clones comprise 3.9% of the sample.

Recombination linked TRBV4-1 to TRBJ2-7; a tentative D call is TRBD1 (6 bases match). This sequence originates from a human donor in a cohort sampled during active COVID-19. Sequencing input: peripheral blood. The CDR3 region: CASSPRTEYEQYF. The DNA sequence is TGCGCCAGCAGCCCTAGGACAGAATACGAGCAGTACTTC.